What follows describes a single T cell receptor (beta chain). The sample belongs to a study of blood T cell repertoires in COVID-19. About the study: Samples came from the United States, Italy and Spain, spanning acute and convalescent COVID-19.

Authors' methods: Estimates of nucleated cell counts were drawn from the amplification of reference gene primers. The protocol was immunoSEQ multiplex PCR, while the TCRdb copy is restricted to in-frame clones and leaves out a portion. V, J and clone size reflect that table, while D and trimming were determined from the DNA. The table records about half a million clones, more than 85% of them present only once. Those who participated ranged in age from roughly 18 to 89 years and resided in about two dozen US areas. Either two negative PCRs, clearance, or symptom resolution qualified Cohort 3 donors as recovered. Germline CDR1 LGHNT, CDR2 FRNRAP. The CDR3 is made up of 17 amino acids. The V end was cut by 0 bases, the J end by 0 bases, with 11 bases between.

Material for sequencing was PBMCs or T cells enriched from blood (not recorded which). The receptor was isolated from a woman aged 60-70 years who had recovered from COVID-19. The chain recombines TRBV12-5 with TRBJ2-2, with a possible D match to TRBD2 (5 bases). The CDR3 nucleotides are TGTGCTAGTGGTTTGGTAGAGGAGGTCGCGAACACCGGGGAGCTGTTTTTT. Translation: CASGLVEEVANTGELFF.